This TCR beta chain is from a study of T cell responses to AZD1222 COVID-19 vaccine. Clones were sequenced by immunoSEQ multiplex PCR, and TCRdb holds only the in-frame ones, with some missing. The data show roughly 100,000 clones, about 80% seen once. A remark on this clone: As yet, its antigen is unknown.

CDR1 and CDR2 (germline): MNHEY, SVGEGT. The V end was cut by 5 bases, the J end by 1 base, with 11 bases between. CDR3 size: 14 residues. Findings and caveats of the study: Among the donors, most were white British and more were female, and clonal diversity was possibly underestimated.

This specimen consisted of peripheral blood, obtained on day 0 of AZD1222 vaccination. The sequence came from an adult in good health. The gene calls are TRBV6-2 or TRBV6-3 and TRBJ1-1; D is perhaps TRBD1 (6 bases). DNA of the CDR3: TGTGCCAGCAGTCGCGAGGGGGGGAACACTGAAGCTTTCTTT. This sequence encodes CASSREGGNTEAFF.